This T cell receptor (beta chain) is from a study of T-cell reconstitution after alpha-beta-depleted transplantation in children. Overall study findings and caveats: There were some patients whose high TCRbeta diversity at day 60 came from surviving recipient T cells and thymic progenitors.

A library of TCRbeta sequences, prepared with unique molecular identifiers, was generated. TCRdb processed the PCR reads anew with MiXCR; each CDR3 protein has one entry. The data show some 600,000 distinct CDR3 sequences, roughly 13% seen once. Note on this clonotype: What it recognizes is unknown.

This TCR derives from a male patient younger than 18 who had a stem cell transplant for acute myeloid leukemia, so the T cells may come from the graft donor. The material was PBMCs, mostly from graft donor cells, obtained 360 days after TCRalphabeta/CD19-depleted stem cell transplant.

The CDR3 DNA reads as TGTGCCAGCAGCCCCGGGACTAGCGGGAGGCCCTACAATGAGCAGTTCTTC. This translates into CASSPGTSGRPYNEQFF. The chain couples TRBV7-8 to TRBJ2-1; 15 bases map to TRBD2. CDR3 size: 17 residues. Germline assignment: CDR1 SGHVS and CDR2 FQNEAQ. The V and J ends lost 5 bases and 2 bases, in that order; junction bases with no gene match: 4.